A single sample is the source of the 32 T cell receptor beta chains below, sequenced in a study of blood T cell repertoires in COVID-19. The repertoire was sequenced with immunoSEQ multiplex PCR; TCRdb's copy has only in-frame clones and lacks some. The sample shows about 140,000 clones, 84% of them seen only once. Sequencing was carried out using peripheral blood. The origin of the receptors is a man aged 55 to 70 with active or convalescent COVID-19.

The genes are TRBV7-2 and TRBJ2-7; TRBD1 matches at 9 bases. V trimming: 6 bases; J trimming: 2 bases; junction bases outside the gene matches: 8. This CDR3 spans 15 amino acids. Germline CDR1 is SGHTA and CDR2 is FQGNSA. The chain's CDR3 is CASRAGTGFTYEQYF. The CDR3 DNA sequence: TGTGCCAGCAGAGCCGGGACAGGGTTTACCTACGAGCAGTACTTC.

The chain recombines TRBV29-1 with TRBJ1-1; 8 positions match TRBD1. Germline values: CDR1 SQVTM, CDR2 ANQGSEA. The CDR3 loop spans 13 amino acids. With 6 bases clipped from V and 3 bases from J, the junction kept 6 bases outside the gene matches. The CDR3 DNA follows: TGCAGCGTCCCTGGGACAGGATACACTGAAGCTTTCTTT. It specifies CSVPGTGYTEAFF.

CDR3 region: CASSRQSYGYTF. The CDR3 DNA is TGTGCCAGTAGTAGACAGAGCTATGGCTACACCTTC. The chain combines TRBV19 with TRBJ1-2; tentatively, D is TRBD1 (5 bases). This CDR3 comprises 12 residues. In germline, CDR1 is LNHDA, CDR2 SQIVND (reference sequence). V was pared by 4 bases and J by 4 bases, with 7 bases between.

The chain couples TRBV3-1 (or the pseudogene TRBV3-2) to TRBJ2-3; TRBD2 matches at 12 bases. The CDR3 consists of 16 residues. Trimming removed 3 bases from V and 2 bases from J; junction bases left unmatched: 3. Germline V gives CDR1 LGHDT, CDR2 YNNKEL (reference sequence). CDR3 loop: CASSHRTSGDTDTQYF. The CDR3 coding sequence is TGTGCCAGCAGCCACCGGACTAGCGGGGACACAGATACGCAGTATTTT.

The chain carries TRBV5-1 and TRBJ1-2, with 7 bases matching TRBD1. The CDR3 runs to 14 residues. Germline V lookup: CDR1 SGHRS, CDR2 YFSETQ. Germline trimming cut 0 bases from V and 7 bases from J; bases unmatched to any gene: 6. The CDR3 reads CASSLARGGGGYTF. The CDR3 coding sequence is TGCGCCAGCAGCTTGGCCCGAGGGGGCGGTGGCTACACCTTC.

The rearrangement uses TRBV7-9 and TRBJ1-2, with 8 bases aligning to TRBD1. The junction had 15 bases not matched to a gene; V was cut back by 5 bases and J by 4 bases. CDR3 length equals 17 residues. Germline CDR1 and CDR2: SEHNR and FQNEAQ (reference sequence). In DNA form, the CDR3 reads TGTGCCAGCAGCCTCCTCTTGGGGACAGGAATACCCTATGGCTACACCTTC. Translating gives CASSLLLGTGIPYGYTF.

The gene calls are TRBV18 and TRBJ2-7; 10 bases map to TRBD1. Germline values: CDR1 KGHSH, CDR2 LQKENI. This CDR3 region has 14 residues. J lost 4 bases, V lost 2 bases, and 2 bases had no gene match. CDR3 residues: CASSPTDRGYEQYF. The CDR3 coding sequence is TGTGCCAGCTCACCAACGGACAGGGGGTACGAGCAGTACTTC.

The chain joins TRBV6-1 to TRBJ1-1; possible D gene TRBD1, 6 bases. The germline gives CDR1 MNHNS, CDR2 SASEGT. Deletions cut 5 bases from V and 5 bases from J, with 12 bases between. The CDR3 consists of 13 residues. CDR3 nucleotide sequence: TGTGCCAGCAGTTCGAACAGGGAAACTGAAGCTTTCTTT. Residues: CASSSNRETEAFF.

The table lists this clone with a count of one. The CDR3 reads CASSSTSENTGELFF. The CDR3 DNA reads TGTGCCAGCAGTTCAACTAGCGAGAACACCGGGGAGCTGTTTTTT. V is TRBV6-4 and J is TRBJ2-2; TRBD2 aligns across 7 bases. Germline CDR1 reads MRHNA; CDR2 reads SNTAGT. The CDR3 runs to 15 residues. J gave up 1 base and V 5 bases, and 4 bases lay outside the gene matches.

This clone was counted a few times. The chain carries TRBV9 and TRBJ1-5, with a weak D call TRBD1 (5 bases). CDR3 length: 13 amino acids. The germline CDR1 and CDR2 sequences are SGDLS and YYNGEE. Trimming left V 0 bases short and J 10 bases short, with 11 bases between. As DNA, the CDR3 is TGTGCCAGCAGCGTAGGGACGACAGACCCCCAGCATTTT. Protein: CASSVGTTDPQHF.

The chain joins TRBV6-5 to TRBJ1-1, with a tentative D call TRBD1 (6 bases). V lost 2 bases to trimming and J lost 1 base, with 11 bases between them. Germline CDR1 MNHEY, CDR2 SVGAGI. The CDR3 length is 15 residues. The CDR3 spells CASSYERGANTEAFF. CDR3 DNA: TGTGCCAGCAGTTACGAGCGGGGGGCGAACACTGAAGCTTTCTTT.

The chain couples TRBV7-8 to TRBJ1-2; 7 bases agree with TRBD1. Per germline, CDR1 SGHVS and CDR2 FQNEAQ. V was pared by 3 bases and J by 4 bases, with 8 bases of the junction left unmatched. This CDR3 contains 15 residues. The CDR3 coding sequence is TGTGCCAGCAGCTTTGGGACAGAACCCACCTATGGCTACACCTTC. It specifies CASSFGTEPTYGYTF.

The CDR3 spells CASSPRRLTSGAYEQYV. The CDR3 DNA reads TGTGCCAGCAGCCCCCGACGCCTGACTAGCGGGGCCTACGAGCAGTACGTC. V gene TRBV3-1 (or the pseudogene TRBV3-2) combines with J gene TRBJ2-7; 11 bases map to TRBD2. The V and J ends lost 4 bases and 2 bases, in that order; junction bases with no gene match: 10. Germline V gene lookup returns CDR1 LGHDT and CDR2 YNNKEL (reference sequence). The CDR3 covers 17 residues.

This clone was observed a few times. J is TRBJ1-1 and V is TRBV18, with 7 bases fitting TRBD1. The length of the CDR3 is 12 residues. The V and J ends lost 4 bases and 8 bases, in that order; junction bases with no gene match: 4. CDR1 is KGHSH, CDR2 LQKENI, per germline. The CDR3 loop reads CASSRQGKEAFF. CDR3 bases: TGTGCCAGCTCACGACAGGGTAAGGAAGCTTTCTTT.

The V gene is TRBV6-5, the J gene TRBJ1-2; TRBD1 aligns across 10 bases. Germline-derived CDR1 and CDR2 are MNHEY and SVGAGI. The length of the CDR3 is 14 residues. Trimming removed 6 bases from V and 2 bases from J; junction bases left unmatched: 3. The DNA of the CDR3 is TGTGCCAGCAGAGGACAGGGGGGAAACTATGGCTACACCTTC. Its protein is CASRGQGGNYGYTF.

This chain uses TRBV5-6 with TRBJ2-5; D might be TRBD2 (6 bases). Deletions cut 2 bases from V and 5 bases from J, with 22 bases between. This CDR3 comprises 17 residues. Germline CDR1 SGHDT, CDR2 YYEEEE. In DNA form, the CDR3 reads TGTGCCAGCAGCTTTAGGTATGGAGGGACGTTTGGCGAGACCCAGTACTTC. This codes for CASSFRYGGTFGETQYF.

V and J are TRBV6-5 and TRBJ2-2, with D unclear. Trimming pared 4 bases from V and 2 bases from J, leaving 8 bases between. Germline loops: CDR1 MNHEY, CDR2 SVGAGI. The length of the CDR3 is 14 residues. The CDR3, as DNA: TGTGCCAGCAGTTGGGCAGAAAACACCGGGGAGCTGTTTTTT. Translating it yields CASSWAENTGELFF.

The genes are TRBV5-6 and TRBJ1-1; D unresolved. The CDR3 loop spans 14 amino acids. Trimming cost V 0 bases and J 7 bases, with 13 bases left between them. Per germline, CDR1 SGHDT and CDR2 YYEEEE. This CDR3 is CASSLVGQAGEAFF. DNA of the CDR3: TGTGCCAGCAGCTTGGTAGGCCAGGCGGGTGAAGCTTTCTTT.

The genes are TRBV18 and TRBJ2-3; 9 bases are a match to TRBD1. Germline CDR1 reads KGHSH; CDR2 reads LQKENI. The CDR3 is 17 amino acids. Germline trimming cut 3 bases from V and 3 bases from J; bases unmatched to any gene: 10. DNA of the CDR3: TGTGCCAGCTCACCCCGTACCGGGACAGGGAGTACAGATACGCAGTATTTT. As protein: CASSPRTGTGSTDTQYF.

This clone has a handful of counts. The V gene is TRBV7-9, the J gene TRBJ1-1; possibly TRBD1 for D (6 bases). In germline, CDR1 is SEHNR, CDR2 FQNEAQ (reference sequence). There are 18 residues in the CDR3. Trimming removed 4 bases from V and 1 base from J, with 22 bases in between. The CDR3, as DNA: TGTGCCAGCAGCTCATTTGATAGTTTCGGACAGTCGAACACTGAAGCTTTCTTT. This encodes CASSSFDSFGQSNTEAFF.

This clone has just one count. The chain recombines TRBV29-1 with TRBJ2-1, with D possibly being TRBD1 (6 bases). V was cut by 3 bases and J by 2 bases, with 17 bases left in between. The CDR3 has 16 residues. Germline CDR1 SQVTM, CDR2 ANQGSEA. The CDR3 DNA reads TGCAGCGTTGAGACCCTACAGGGCTCCCCCTACAATGAGCAGTTCTTC. This codes for CSVETLQGSPYNEQFF.

The chain uses TRBV30 and TRBJ2-2, with 7 bases aligning to TRBD1. There are 14 residues in the CDR3. CDR1 and CDR2 from the germline V gene are GTSNPN and SVGIG (reference sequence). J lost 0 bases, V lost 7 bases, and 5 bases had no gene match. The CDR3: CASPGTANTGELFF. In nucleotides, the CDR3 is TGTGCCTCCCCAGGGACAGCGAACACCGGGGAGCTGTTTTTT. The complete variable domain, with remaining parts taken from reference TRBV30 and TRBJ2-2, reads SQTIHQWPATLVQPVGSPLSLECTVEGTSNPNLYWYRQAAGRGLQLLFYSVGIGQISSEVPQNLSASRPQDRQFILSSKKLLLSDSGFYLCASPGTANTGELFFGEGSRLTVL.

V gene TRBV4-1 combines with J gene TRBJ1-2; maybe TRBD1 (6 bases). Germline loops: CDR1 MGHRA, CDR2 YSYEKL. V was cut by 0 bases and J by 8 bases, with 10 bases left in between. This CDR3 comprises 13 residues. The CDR3 nucleotides read TGCGCCAGCAGCCAAGATGGACAGTCCGGCTACACCTTC. This encodes CASSQDGQSGYTF.

This clone was observed a few times. The V call is TRBV4-1, the J call TRBJ1-1; D gene ambiguous. The V gene's germline CDR1 is MGHRA and CDR2 YSYEKL. This CDR3 is built from 15 residues. V was clipped by 0 bases and J by 3 bases, with 11 bases between them. DNA for the CDR3: TGCGCCAGCAGCCAAGAGGGCAGGCCGGACACTGAAGCTTTCTTT. It yields the protein CASSQEGRPDTEAFF.

The chain employs TRBV19 and TRBJ2-3; 10 bases fit TRBD1. CDR3 length: 15 residues. Germline lookup yields CDR1 LNHDA and CDR2 SQIVND (reference sequence). V shed 7 bases and J 3 bases; nucleotides not matched to a gene: 7. The CDR3 is CASTATGGGTDTQYF. In nucleotides, the CDR3 is TGTGCCAGTACCGCGACAGGGGGCGGGACAGATACGCAGTATTTT.

The J gene is TRBJ1-1, the V gene TRBV6-6; perhaps TRBD1 as D (5 bases). Between the trimmed V and J ends, which lost 4 bases and 1 base, there was a span of 10 bases. The germline V gene has CDR1 MNHNY and CDR2 SVGAGI (reference sequence). The CDR3 sequence is 14 residues long. The CDR3 sequence: CASSSFTGNTEAFF. The CDR3 DNA is TGTGCCAGCAGTTCGTTCACAGGGAACACTGAAGCTTTCTTT.

This clone was seen a handful of times. V usage is TRBV19 and J usage is TRBJ1-1, with 8 bases fitting TRBD1. This CDR3 region has 15 residues. CDR1 is LNHDA and CDR2 is SQIVND in the germline V gene (reference sequence). Germline trimming cut 7 bases from V and 3 bases from J; bases unmatched to any gene: 10. The CDR3 sequence: CASTDRGLFDTEAFF. The CDR3 DNA reads TGTGCCAGTACCGACAGGGGTTTGTTTGACACTGAAGCTTTCTTT.

The V and J genes are TRBV7-9 and TRBJ1-1; 7 nucleotides align to TRBD1. Germline trimming cut 4 bases from V and 6 bases from J; bases unmatched to any gene: 8. Germline V lookup: CDR1 SEHNR, CDR2 FQNEAQ (reference sequence). CDR3 length equals 14 residues. The CDR3 coding sequence is TGTGCCAGCAGCTCCTGGACAGGAACCCCTGAAGCTTTCTTT. Protein sequence: CASSSWTGTPEAFF.

The CDR3 protein is CASSRDRVVGEAFF. The CDR3 DNA reads as TGTGCCAGCAGCCGGGACAGGGTTGTTGGTGAAGCTTTCTTT. This rearrangement joins TRBV6-2 or TRBV6-3 to TRBJ1-1; 9 bases line up with TRBD1. V lost 6 bases, J lost 7 bases, and 9 bases stayed unmatched. The CDR3 has 14 residues. Germline CDR1 and CDR2: MNHEY and SVGEGT.

This clone appeared a few times. The CDR3 protein is CASSLGFSASYPEKLFF. CDR3 DNA sequence: TGCGCCAGCAGCTTGGGTTTTTCCGCCAGTTACCCTGAAAAACTGTTTTTT. The chain uses TRBV5-1 and TRBJ1-4; D call uncertain. The length of the CDR3 is 17 residues. V was cut by 0 bases and J by 7 bases, with 19 bases left in between. CDR1 is SGHRS and CDR2 is YFSETQ in the germline V gene.

CDR3 region: CASSFPVGGRETQYF. CDR3 sequence (DNA): TGTGCCAGCAGCTTCCCGGTGGGGGGACGGGAGACCCAGTACTTC. The J gene is TRBJ2-5, the V gene TRBV2; possible D gene TRBD2, 6 bases. The CDR3 totals 15 residues. The V gene lost 6 bases and the J gene lost 5 bases, with 19 bases spanning the gap. Germline lookup yields CDR1 SNHLY and CDR2 FYNNEI. Variable domain in full (rest from reference TRBV2 and TRBJ2-5): EPEVTQTPSHQVTQMGQEVILRCVPISNHLYFYWYRQILGQKVEFLVSFYNNEISEKSEIFDDQFSVERPDGSNFTLKIRSTKLEDSAMYFCASSFPVGGRETQYFGPGTRLLVL.

The gene calls are TRBV27 and TRBJ2-1, with 8 bases lining up with TRBD2. The CDR3 is 14 residues long. CDR1 and CDR2 (germline): MNHEY, SMNVEV (reference sequence). Unmatched junction bases numbered 8, after V lost 3 bases and J lost 10 bases. For the CDR3, the DNA is TGTGCCAGCAGTTTCCCCAGCTCGGGGGGGGAGCAGTTCTTC. Its translation is CASSFPSSGGEQFF.